This TCR beta chain was profiled in a study of control samples from healthy donors and cancer patients. Clones were sequenced by immunoSEQ multiplex PCR, and TCRdb holds only the in-frame ones, with some missing. The table has approximately 110,000 clones, 90% to 95% seen once. Germline CDR1 is SGHVS and CDR2 is FNYEAQ. The CDR3 length is 15 residues. Germline trimming cut 3 bases from V and 2 bases from J; bases unmatched to any gene: 6. The chain is built from TRBV7-6 and TRBJ2-7; 8 positions match TRBD1. This clonotype was obtained from a woman in her late teens or twenties in good health. The sequencing input was blood. The CDR3 DNA follows: TGTGCCAGCAGCTTCGCAGGGGGCAGGGCCTACGAGCAGTACTTC. The encoded protein is CASSFAGGRAYEQYF.